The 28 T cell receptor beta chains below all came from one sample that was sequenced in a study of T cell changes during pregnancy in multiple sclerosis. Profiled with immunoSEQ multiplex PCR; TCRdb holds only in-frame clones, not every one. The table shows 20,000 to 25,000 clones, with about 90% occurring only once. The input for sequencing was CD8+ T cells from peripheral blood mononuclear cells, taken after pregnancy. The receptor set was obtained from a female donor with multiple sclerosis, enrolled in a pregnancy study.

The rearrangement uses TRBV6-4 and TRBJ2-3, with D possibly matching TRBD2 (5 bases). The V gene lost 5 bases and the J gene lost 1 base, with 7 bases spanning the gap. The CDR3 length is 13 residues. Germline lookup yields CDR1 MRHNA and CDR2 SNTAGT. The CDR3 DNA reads TGTGCCAGCAGTCCGAGGGGCACAGATACGCAGTATTTT. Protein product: CASSPRGTDTQYF.

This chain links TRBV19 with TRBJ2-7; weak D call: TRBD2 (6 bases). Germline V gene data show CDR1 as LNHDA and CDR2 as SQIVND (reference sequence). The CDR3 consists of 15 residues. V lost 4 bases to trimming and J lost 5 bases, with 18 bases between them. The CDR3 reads CASSTTPTGRNEQYF. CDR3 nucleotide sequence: TGTGCCAGTAGTACAACCCCCACTGGGAGGAACGAGCAGTACTTC.

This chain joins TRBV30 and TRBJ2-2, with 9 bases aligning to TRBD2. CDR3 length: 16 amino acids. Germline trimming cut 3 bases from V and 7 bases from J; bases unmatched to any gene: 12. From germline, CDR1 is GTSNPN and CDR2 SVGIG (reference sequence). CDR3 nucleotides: TGTGCCTGGAGCCTTTTGCCGGGACTAGCTATCGGGGAGCTGTTTTTT. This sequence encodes CAWSLLPGLAIGELFF.

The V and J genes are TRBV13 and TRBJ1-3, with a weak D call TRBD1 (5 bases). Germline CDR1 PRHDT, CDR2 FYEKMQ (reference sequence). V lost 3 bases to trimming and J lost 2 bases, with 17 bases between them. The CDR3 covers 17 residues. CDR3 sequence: CASSFLQEGVTGNTIYF. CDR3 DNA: TGTGCCAGCAGCTTTTTACAGGAGGGTGTAACTGGAAACACCATATATTTT. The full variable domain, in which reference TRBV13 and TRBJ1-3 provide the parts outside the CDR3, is AAGVIQSPRHLIKEKRETATLKCYPIPRHDTVYWYQQGPGQDPQFLISFYEKMQSDKGSIPDRFSAQQFSDYHSELNMSSLELGDSALYFCASSFLQEGVTGNTIYFGEGSWLTVV.

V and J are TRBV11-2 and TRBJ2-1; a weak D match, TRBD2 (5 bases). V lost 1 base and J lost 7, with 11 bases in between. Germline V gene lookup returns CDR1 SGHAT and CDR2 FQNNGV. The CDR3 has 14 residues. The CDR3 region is CASSLVSGWNEQFF. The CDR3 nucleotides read TGTGCCAGCAGCTTAGTATCGGGGTGGAATGAGCAGTTCTTC.

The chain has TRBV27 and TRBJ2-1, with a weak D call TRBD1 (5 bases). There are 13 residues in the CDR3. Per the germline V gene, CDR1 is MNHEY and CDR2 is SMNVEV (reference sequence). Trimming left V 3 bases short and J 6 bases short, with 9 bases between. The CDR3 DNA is TGTGCCAGCAGTTTCAGTAGGGGCAATGAGCAGTTCTTC. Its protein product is CASSFSRGNEQFF.

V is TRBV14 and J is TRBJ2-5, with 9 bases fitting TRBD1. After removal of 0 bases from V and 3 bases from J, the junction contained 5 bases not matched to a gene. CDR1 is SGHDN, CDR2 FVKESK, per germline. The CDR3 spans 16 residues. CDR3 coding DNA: TGTGCCAGCAGCCAAGATTACAGGGGGCCCGAAGAGACCCAGTACTTC. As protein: CASSQDYRGPEETQYF.

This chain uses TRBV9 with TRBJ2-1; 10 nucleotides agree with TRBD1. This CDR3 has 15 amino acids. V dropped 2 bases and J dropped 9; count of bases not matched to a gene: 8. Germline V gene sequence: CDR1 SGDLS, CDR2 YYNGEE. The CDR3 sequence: CASSVGDRGFGEQFF. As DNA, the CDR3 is TGTGCCAGCAGCGTGGGGGACAGGGGATTCGGTGAGCAGTTCTTC.

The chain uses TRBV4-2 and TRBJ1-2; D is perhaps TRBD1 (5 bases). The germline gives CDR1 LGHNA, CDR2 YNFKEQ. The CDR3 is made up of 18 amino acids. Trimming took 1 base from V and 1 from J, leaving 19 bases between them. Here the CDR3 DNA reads TGTGCCAGCAGCCAAGTGGTAGGGGCAACCGCGCATAACTATGGCTACACCTTC. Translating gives CASSQVVGATAHNYGYTF.

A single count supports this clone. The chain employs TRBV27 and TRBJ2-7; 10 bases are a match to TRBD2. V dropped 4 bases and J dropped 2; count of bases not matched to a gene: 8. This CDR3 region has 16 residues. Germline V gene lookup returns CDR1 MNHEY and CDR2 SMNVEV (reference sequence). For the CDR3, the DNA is TGTGCCAGCAGTTCCTCACTAGCGGGACTTGCCTACGAGCAGTACTTC. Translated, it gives CASSSSLAGLAYEQYF.

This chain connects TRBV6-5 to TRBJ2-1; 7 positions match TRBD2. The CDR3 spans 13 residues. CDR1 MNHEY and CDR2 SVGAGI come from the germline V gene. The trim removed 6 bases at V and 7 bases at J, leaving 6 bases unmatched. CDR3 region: CASSKREINEQFF. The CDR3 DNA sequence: TGTGCCAGCAGCAAGCGGGAAATTAATGAGCAGTTCTTC.

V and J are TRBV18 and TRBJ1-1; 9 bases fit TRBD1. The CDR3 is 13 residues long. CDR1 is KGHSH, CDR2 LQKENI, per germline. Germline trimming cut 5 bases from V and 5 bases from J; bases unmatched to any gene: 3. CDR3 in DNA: TGTGCCAGCTCAGCGACAGGGGGGACTGAAGCTTTCTTT. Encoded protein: CASSATGGTEAFF.

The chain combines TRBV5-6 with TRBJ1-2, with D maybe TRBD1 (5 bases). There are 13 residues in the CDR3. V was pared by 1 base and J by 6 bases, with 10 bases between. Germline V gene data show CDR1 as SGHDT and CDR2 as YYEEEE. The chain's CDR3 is CASSLMGGNGYTF. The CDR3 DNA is TGTGCCAGCAGCTTGATGGGGGGAAATGGCTACACCTTC.

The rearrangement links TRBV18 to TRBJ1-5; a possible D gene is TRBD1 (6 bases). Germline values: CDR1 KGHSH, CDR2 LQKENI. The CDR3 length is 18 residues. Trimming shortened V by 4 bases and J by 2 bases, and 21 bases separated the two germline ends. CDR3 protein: CASSQLNFGQSRNQPQHF. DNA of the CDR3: TGTGCCAGCTCACAACTTAATTTCGGACAGTCTCGCAATCAGCCCCAGCATTTT.

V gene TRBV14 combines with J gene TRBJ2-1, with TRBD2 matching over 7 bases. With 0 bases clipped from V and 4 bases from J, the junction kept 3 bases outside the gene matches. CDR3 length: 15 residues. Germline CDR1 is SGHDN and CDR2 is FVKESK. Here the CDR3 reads CASSQDGGNYNEQFF. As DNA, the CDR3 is TGTGCCAGCAGCCAAGACGGGGGGAATTACAATGAGCAGTTCTTC.

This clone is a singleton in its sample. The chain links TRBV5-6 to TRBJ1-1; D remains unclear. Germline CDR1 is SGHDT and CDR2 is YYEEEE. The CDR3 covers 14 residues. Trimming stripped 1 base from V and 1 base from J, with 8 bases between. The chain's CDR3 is CASSLWPKNTEAFF. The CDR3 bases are TGTGCCAGCAGCTTGTGGCCGAAGAACACTGAAGCTTTCTTT.

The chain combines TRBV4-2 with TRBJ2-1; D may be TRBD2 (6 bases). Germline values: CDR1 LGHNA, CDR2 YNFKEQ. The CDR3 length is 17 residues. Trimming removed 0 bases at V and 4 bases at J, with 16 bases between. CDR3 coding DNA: TGTGCCAGCAGCCAAGATCTCCCCGGGAGTTTGTACAATGAGCAGTTCTTC. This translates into CASSQDLPGSLYNEQFF.

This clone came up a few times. This CDR3 is CASTRLANNNEQFF. CDR3 nucleotides: TGTGCCAGTACCAGACTAGCGAATAACAATGAGCAGTTCTTC. The chain combines TRBV19 with TRBJ2-1, with 8 bases fitting TRBD2. CDR1 and CDR2 (germline): LNHDA, SQIVND (reference sequence). The CDR3 spans 14 residues. The V segment lost 7 bases and the J segment 5 bases; nucleotides outside the gene matches: 7.

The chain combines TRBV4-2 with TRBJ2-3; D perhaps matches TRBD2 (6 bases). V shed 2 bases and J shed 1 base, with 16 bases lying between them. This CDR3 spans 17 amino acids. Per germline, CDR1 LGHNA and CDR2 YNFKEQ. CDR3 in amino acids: CASSQSTSSAGTDTQYF. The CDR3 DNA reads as TGTGCCAGCAGCCAATCAACTTCTAGCGCGGGCACAGATACGCAGTATTTT.

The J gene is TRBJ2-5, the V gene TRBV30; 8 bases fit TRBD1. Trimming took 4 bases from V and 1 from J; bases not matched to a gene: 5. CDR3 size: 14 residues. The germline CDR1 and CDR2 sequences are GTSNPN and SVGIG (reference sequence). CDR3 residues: CAWNGQGVQETQYF. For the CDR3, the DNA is TGTGCCTGGAACGGACAGGGCGTCCAAGAGACCCAGTACTTC. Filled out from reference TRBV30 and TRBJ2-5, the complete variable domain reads SQTIHQWPATLVQPVGSPLSLECTVEGTSNPNLYWYRQAAGRGLQLLFYSVGIGQISSEVPQNLSASRPQDRQFILSSKKLLLSDSGFYLCAWNGQGVQETQYFGPGTRLLVL.

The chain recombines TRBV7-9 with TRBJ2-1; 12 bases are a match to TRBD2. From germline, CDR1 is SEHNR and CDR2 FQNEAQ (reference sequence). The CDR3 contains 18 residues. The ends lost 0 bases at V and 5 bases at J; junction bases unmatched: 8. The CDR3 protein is CASSLARLAGARNNEQFF. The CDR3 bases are TGTGCCAGCAGCTTAGCCCGACTAGCGGGAGCAAGGAACAATGAGCAGTTCTTC. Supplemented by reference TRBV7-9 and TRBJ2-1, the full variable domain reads DTGVSQNPRHKITKRGQNVTFRCDPISEHNRLYWYRQTLGQGPEFLTYFQNEAQLEKSRLLSDRFSAERPKGSFSTLEIQRTEQGDSAMYLCASSLARLAGARNNEQFFGPGTRLTVL.

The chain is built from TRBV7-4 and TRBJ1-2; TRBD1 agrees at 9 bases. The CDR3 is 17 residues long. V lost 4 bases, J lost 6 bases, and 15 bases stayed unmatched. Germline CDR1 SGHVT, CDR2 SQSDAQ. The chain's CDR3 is CASSSQGADIPLNGYTF. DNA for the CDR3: TGTGCCAGCAGCTCACAGGGGGCGGACATCCCTCTCAATGGCTACACCTTC.

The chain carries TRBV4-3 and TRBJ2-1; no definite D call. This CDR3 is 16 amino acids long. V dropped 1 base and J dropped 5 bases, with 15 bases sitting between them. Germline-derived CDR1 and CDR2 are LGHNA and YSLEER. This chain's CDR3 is CASSQVYPQQNNEQFF. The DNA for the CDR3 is TGCGCCAGCAGCCAAGTATATCCGCAACAAAACAATGAGCAGTTCTTC.

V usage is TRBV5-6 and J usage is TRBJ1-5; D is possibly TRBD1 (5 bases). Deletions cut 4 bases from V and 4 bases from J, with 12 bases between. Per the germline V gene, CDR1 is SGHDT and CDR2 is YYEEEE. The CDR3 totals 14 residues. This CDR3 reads CASSAMGGNQPQHF. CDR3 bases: TGTGCCAGCAGCGCCATGGGGGGGAATCAGCCCCAGCATTTT.

This CDR3 is CTSSRGGRRAPQETQYF. The CDR3, as DNA: TGCACCAGCAGCCGTGGCGGGAGGCGAGCTCCCCAAGAGACCCAGTACTTC. This sequence joins TRBV1 and TRBJ2-5; no check of the table's D call, TRBD2, against the DNA was made. TRBV1 is recorded as a pseudogene. This CDR3 comprises 17 residues.

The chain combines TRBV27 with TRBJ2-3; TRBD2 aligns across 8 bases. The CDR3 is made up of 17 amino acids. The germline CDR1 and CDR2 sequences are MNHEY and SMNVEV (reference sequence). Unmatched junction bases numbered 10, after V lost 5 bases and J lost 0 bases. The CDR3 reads CASSIMAASGSTDTQYF. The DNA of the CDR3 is TGTGCCAGCAGTATTATGGCGGCTAGCGGGAGCACAGATACGCAGTATTTT.

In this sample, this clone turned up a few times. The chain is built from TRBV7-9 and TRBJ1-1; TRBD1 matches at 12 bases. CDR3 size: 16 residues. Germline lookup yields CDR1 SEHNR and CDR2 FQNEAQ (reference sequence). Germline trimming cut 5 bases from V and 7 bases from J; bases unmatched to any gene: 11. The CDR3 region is CASSQRRDRGPLEAFF. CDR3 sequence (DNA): TGTGCCAGCAGCCAACGAAGGGACAGGGGGCCCCTTGAAGCTTTCTTT.

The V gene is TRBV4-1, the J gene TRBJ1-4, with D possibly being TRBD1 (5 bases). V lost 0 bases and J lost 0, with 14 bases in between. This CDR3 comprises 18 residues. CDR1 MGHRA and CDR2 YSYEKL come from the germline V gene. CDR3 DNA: TGCGCCAGCAGCCAAGATTGGGGCAGATTACCAACTAATGAAAAACTGTTTTTT. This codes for CASSQDWGRLPTNEKLFF.